This T cell receptor beta chain was captured in a study of CD8+ T cells in alopecia areata (dated by TCRdb to 2017 to 2018). In terms of the full investigation: Skin from C3H/HeJ donors with spontaneous alopecia (roughly 6-13 months old) was grafted onto female C3H/HeJ recipients that were about 6-10 weeks old. In both human patients and the C3H/HeJ mouse model, the study applied high-throughput TCRbeta sequencing to look at T cell clonal expansion in alopecia areata. In humans, TCRbeta sequencing was performed on scalp tissue and on sorted CD4+ and CD8+ peripheral blood T cells from healthy controls and from patients with patchy or totalis/universalis alopecia areata. Scalp clonality was compared among normal scalp (n=4), patchy alopecia areata scalp (n=8), and alopecia totalis/universalis scalp (n=8). RNA was obtained with the PAXgene miRNA kit for fixed scalp, the miRNeasy kit for PBMCs, and the RNeasy kit for mouse skin. immunoSEQ multiplex PCR using 35 Vbeta forward primers and 13 Jbeta reverse primers was used to amplify TCRbeta CDR3 regions.

At the junction V is shortened by 1 base and J by 0 bases; bases outside the gene matches: 4. The germline V gene (reference sequence) sets CDR1 to FNHDT and CDR2 to SITEND. Including cysteine and phenylalanine, the CDR3 has 16 amino acids. Sequencing covers 36 bases of the CDR3, shown here with the frame starting at base 1. Summary of the overall study and its limitations: Compared with mice, TCR sequences shared between patients were less clear, possibly partly because of HLA diversity across the patient population. Compared with normal scalp, lesional scalp had higher clonality and more expanded CD8+ clones, particularly in alopecia totalis/universalis, a pattern that suggests antigenic drive. Unlike mouse skin, where gammadelta T cells dominate, normal human skin contains resident alphabeta T cells that get sequenced too, which complicates analysis of the scalp TCR repertoire.

This clone was observed a handful of times. Its antigen remains unidentified. Gene labels and germline sequences for this entry follow the mouse. The CDR3 extends 4 residues past the end of the read, so its final part is completed from the germline J gene. Receptor libraries were prepared by the immunoSEQ multiplex PCR assay. To provide template for TCR sequencing, every sample had RNA extracted and reverse transcribed into cDNA. SuperScript III was used for first-strand cDNA synthesis, primed with a 2:1 mix of oligo-dT and random hexamers. Amplification bias was assessed with a synthetic immune receptor repertoire, and residual bias was removed computationally. Libraries were sequenced on Illumina HiSeq with 60 bp reads covering the CDR3, read from J toward V. The study's processing was this. Raw reads were preprocessed for error removal, and CDR3 was defined according to IMGT conventions as running from the conserved cysteine to phenylalanine. Clonality was computed by normalizing Shannon entropy by log2 of the number of productive unique TCRs and subtracting the result from 1. Whether each scalp clone was CD4 or CD8 was inferred by checking scalp TCRbeta sequences against the CD4 and CD8 repertoires from sorted blood. The table was pulled from immuneACCESS by TCRdb, which kept in-frame rearrangements only. Such tables lose some clones; where checked, under half of the loss comes from unresolved V genes, and the rest has no known cause. V, J and clone size were drawn from that table, and D and trimming were deduced from the DNA. For this sample, over 100,000 clones appear and none is a singleton. The ten largest clones capture less than 20% of the sample.

The rearranged chain carries TRBV19 and TRBJ2-5; the central 8 bases match TRBD2. The sequencing input was lesional skin. The TCR comes from a C3H/HeJ mouse with alopecia areata. Mice of this strain carry the MHC haplotype H2-k. The CDR3 is CASSIRWGVNQDTQYF. The CDR3 DNA, read in part, is TGTGCCAGCAGTATACGCTGGGGGGTTAACCAAGAC.